This note documents a single T cell receptor (beta chain) sequence. Its target is not known. Deletions cut 5 bases from V and 0 bases from J, with 16 bases between. CDR3 length equals 17 residues. Germline CDR1 reads SGHTA; CDR2 reads FQGNSA. The individuals who served as donors were healthy Caucasians living in Russia, aged about 6 to 100. Total RNA, at least 5 micrograms per sample, came from PBMCs. The sample belongs to a study of blood T cells in healthy people across ages. The study's findings and limits: Among T cells, TCR beta diversity per million cells dropped roughly linearly as age rose.

A second PCR of about 6 to 12 cycles used a sample-barcoded 5' primer and a J-beta primer mix. TCRdb used MiXCR to reprocess the 5' RACE reads, holding one entry per CDR3 protein. The sample holds about 600,000 distinct CDR3 sequences, roughly 48% seen once. This rearrangement joins TRBV7-2 to TRBJ1-4; tentatively, D is TRBD1 (5 bases). The sequencing input was blood. The TCR was taken from a man older than 75 in good health. The CDR3: CASSPGRGSPTNEKLFF. CDR3 DNA sequence: TGTGCCAGCAGCCCGGGACGGGGAAGTCCAACTAATGAAAAACTGTTTTTT. Full variable domain (outside the CDR3, taken from reference TRBV7-2 and TRBJ1-4): GAGVSQSPSNKVTEKGKDVELRCDPISGHTALYWYRQSLGQGLEFLIYFQGNSAPDKSGLPSDRFSAERTGGSVSTLTIQRTQQEDSAVYLCASSPGRGSPTNEKLFFGSGTQLSVL.